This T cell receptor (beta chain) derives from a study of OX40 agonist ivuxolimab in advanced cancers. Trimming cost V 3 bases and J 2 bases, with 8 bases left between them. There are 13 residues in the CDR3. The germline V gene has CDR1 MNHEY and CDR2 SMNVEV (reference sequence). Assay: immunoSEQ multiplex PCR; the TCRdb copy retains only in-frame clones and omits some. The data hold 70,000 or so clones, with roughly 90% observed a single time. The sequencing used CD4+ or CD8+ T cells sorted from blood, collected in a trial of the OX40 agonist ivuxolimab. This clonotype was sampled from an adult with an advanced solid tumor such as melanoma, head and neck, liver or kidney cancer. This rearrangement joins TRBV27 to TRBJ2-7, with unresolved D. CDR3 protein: CASSFNVAYEQYF. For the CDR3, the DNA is TGTGCCAGCAGTTTTAATGTGGCCTACGAGCAGTACTTC.